The T cell receptor beta chain under discussion was sequenced for a study of OX40 agonist ivuxolimab in advanced cancers. CDR3 length equals 14 residues. V was clipped by 3 bases and J by 5 bases; unmatched bases: 2. CDR1 MGHRA and CDR2 YSYEKL come from the germline V gene. The repertoire was sequenced with immunoSEQ multiplex PCR; TCRdb's copy has only in-frame clones and lacks some. Among 60,000 to 75,000 clones listed, around 88% were seen once. V usage is TRBV4-1 and J usage is TRBJ2-1; TRBD2 aligns across 9 bases. The origin of this receptor is an adult with an advanced solid tumor such as melanoma, head and neck, liver or kidney cancer. The sample in question was CD4+ or CD8+ T cells sorted from blood, obtained in a trial of the OX40 agonist ivuxolimab. In DNA, the CDR3 is TGCGCCAGCAGCCACATAGCGGGGGACAATGAGCAGTTCTTC. Protein product: CASSHIAGDNEQFF.